What follows are 24 T cell receptor beta chains derived from one specimen sequenced in a study of blood T cell repertoires in COVID-19. TCRdb keeps only in-frame clones here, not all; method: immunoSEQ multiplex PCR. The repertoire holds approximately 150,000 clones, 82% seen once, with around 8% in the top ten. The sequencing input was peripheral blood. These receptors were obtained from a woman in her seventies with acute or convalescent COVID-19.

The chain joins TRBV6-1 to TRBJ1-5; TRBD1 matches at 8 bases. V dropped 3 bases and J dropped 8; count of bases not matched to a gene: 12. Germline V gene sequence: CDR1 MNHNS, CDR2 SASEGT. The CDR3 totals 16 residues. The CDR3 reads CASSDNPFAGGKPQHF. DNA of the CDR3: TGTGCCAGCAGTGACAACCCTTTCGCAGGGGGCAAGCCCCAGCATTTT.

The CDR3 sequence is CASSVGGWDNNEQFF. In DNA form, the CDR3 reads TGTGCCAGCAGCGTAGGAGGGTGGGACAACAATGAGCAGTTCTTC. The rearrangement links TRBV9 to TRBJ2-1; D is possibly TRBD1 (6 bases). Germline V gene data show CDR1 as SGDLS and CDR2 as YYNGEE. The CDR3 is 15 amino acids. Trimming pared 0 bases from V and 5 bases from J, leaving 12 bases between. The whole variable domain, remainder taken from reference TRBV9 and TRBJ2-1, is DSGVTQTPKHLITATGQRVTLRCSPRSGDLSVYWYQQSLDQGLQFLIQYYNGEERAKGNILERFSAQQFPDLHSELNLSSLELGDSALYFCASSVGGWDNNEQFFGPGTRLTVL.

The chain employs TRBV11-2 and TRBJ1-3; no definite D call. V was shortened by 3 bases and J by 0 bases, with 6 bases between the two germline ends. Germline V gives CDR1 SGHAT, CDR2 FQNNGV. The CDR3 has 14 residues. The CDR3 here is CASSFGDSGNTIYF. The CDR3 bases are TGTGCCAGCAGCTTTGGAGACTCTGGAAACACCATATATTTT.

Of note for this clone: One end of the junction fails to match germline, which may point to a read error. J is TRBJ2-2 and V is TRBV5-1; 8 positions match TRBD1. This CDR3 region has 15 residues. CDR1 and CDR2 (germline): SGHRS, YFSETQ. This CDR3 reads CASRLGQVNTGELFF. CDR3 coding DNA: TGCGCCAGCAGATTGGGACAGGTGAACACCGGGGAGCTGTTTTTT.

V and J are TRBV28 and TRBJ2-1; TRBD1 aligns across 9 bases. The CDR3 is 16 residues long. V was clipped by 5 bases and J by 2 bases; unmatched bases: 7. Germline V lookup: CDR1 MDHEN, CDR2 SYDVKM. CDR3 nucleotides: TGTGCCAGCAGTCCAAGCGGGACAGGGACCTACAATGAGCAGTTCTTC. Amino acid sequence: CASSPSGTGTYNEQFF.

Notes on this clone: Other DNA sequences in the same sample also yield this CDR3. The CDR3 loop reads CASSLGGGGQETQYF. Here the CDR3 DNA reads TGTGCCAGCAGCTTGGGCGGGGGGGGACAAGAGACCCAGTACTTC. The rearrangement uses TRBV5-4 and TRBJ2-5; 9 bases agree with TRBD2. The germline gives CDR1 SGHNT, CDR2 YYREEE (reference sequence). J gave up 2 bases and V 0 bases, and 2 bases lay outside the gene matches. This CDR3 spans 15 amino acids. The whole variable domain, remainder taken from reference TRBV5-4 and TRBJ2-5, is ETGVTQSPTHLIKTRGQQVTLRCSSQSGHNTVSWYQQALGQGPQFIFQYYREEENGRGNFPPRFSGLQFPNYSSELNVNALELDDSALYLCASSLGGGGQETQYFGPGTRLLVL.

The chain employs TRBV5-6 and TRBJ1-2; 10 bases align to TRBD1. CDR1 is SGHDT, CDR2 YYEEEE, per germline. CDR3 length equals 16 residues. V lost 4 bases to trimming and J lost 7 bases; unmatched junction nucleotides: 13. CDR3 in DNA: TGTGCCAGCAGCCCCCGGAGAGTGACAGGGGGCGGTGGCTACACCTTC. Protein sequence: CASSPRRVTGGGGYTF.

This chain joins TRBV4-1 and TRBJ2-7; tentative D call: TRBD1 (5 bases). The CDR3 has 13 amino acids. V was cut by 1 base and J by 6 bases, with 10 bases left in between. CDR1 and CDR2 (germline): MGHRA, YSYEKL. The CDR3 is CASSQAQGSEQYF. CDR3 in DNA: TGCGCCAGCAGCCAAGCGCAGGGAAGCGAGCAGTACTTC.

The chain uses TRBV28 and TRBJ1-1, with D unclear. V gave up 7 bases and J gave up 1 base, with 13 bases separating them. From germline, CDR1 is MDHEN and CDR2 SYDVKM. The CDR3 is made up of 14 amino acids. The CDR3 region is CASTSSGENTEAFF. The CDR3 nucleotides read TGTGCCAGCACCTCTTCCGGGGAGAACACTGAAGCTTTCTTT.

This chain connects TRBV11-2 to TRBJ2-3; a weak D match, TRBD2 (6 bases). The CDR3 is 15 residues long. V lost 1 base and J 3 bases, leaving 11 bases between the germline ends. In germline, CDR1 is SGHAT, CDR2 FQNNGV. This CDR3 reads CASSLVPGTTDTQYF. CDR3 nucleotides: TGTGCCAGCAGCTTAGTTCCGGGGACTACAGATACGCAGTATTTT.

The rearrangement uses TRBV6-2 or TRBV6-3 and TRBJ1-6; 8 bases agree with TRBD1. Germline V gives CDR1 MNHEY, CDR2 SVGEGT. This CDR3 has 16 residues. Trimming at V came to 2 bases and at J to 7 bases, leaving 7 bases not matched to a gene. The CDR3 reads CASSYPDRARNSPLHF. The CDR3 DNA follows: TGTGCCAGCAGTTACCCGGACAGGGCGAGGAATTCACCCCTCCACTTT.

The J gene is TRBJ2-6, the V gene TRBV30, with D possibly TRBD1 on 5 matching bases. The CDR3 runs 18 residues. Deletions cut 3 bases from V and 3 bases from J, with 21 bases between. Germline CDR1 is GTSNPN and CDR2 is SVGIG (reference sequence). The CDR3 sequence is CAWSSTAGFLFGANVLTF. Written as DNA, the CDR3 is TGTGCCTGGAGCTCGACCGCAGGGTTCCTCTTTGGGGCCAACGTCCTGACTTTC.

Regarding this clone: Other DNA sequences in the same sample also yield this CDR3. V and J are TRBV27 and TRBJ2-7; TRBD2 might be the D (5 bases). Trimming stripped 0 bases from V and 0 bases from J, with 6 bases between. Germline values: CDR1 MNHEY, CDR2 SMNVEV (reference sequence). This CDR3 contains 14 residues. This CDR3 is CASSLSGSSYEQYF. The CDR3 nucleotides read TGTGCCAGCAGTTTATCAGGGAGCTCCTACGAGCAGTACTTC.

The J gene is TRBJ2-6, the V gene TRBV27; D gene ambiguous. CDR3 length: 15 residues. Germline lookup yields CDR1 MNHEY and CDR2 SMNVEV (reference sequence). The V and J ends lost 6 bases and 1 base respectively, with 10 bases between them. The CDR3 spells CASSLLMSGANVLTF. The CDR3, as DNA: TGTGCCAGCAGCCTACTTATGTCTGGGGCCAACGTCCTGACTTTC.

V and J are TRBV19 and TRBJ1-2; perhaps TRBD1 as D (6 bases). Between the trimmed V and J ends, which lost 1 base and 7 bases, there was a span of 10 bases. CDR3 length: 13 amino acids. Germline-derived CDR1 and CDR2 are LNHDA and SQIVND (reference sequence). This CDR3 reads CASSIARDTGYTF. CDR3 sequence (DNA): TGTGCCAGTAGTATAGCCAGGGACACTGGCTACACCTTC.

The CDR3 DNA follows: TGTGCCAGCAGTTTTAGGGCAGGGAGGGGGCAAGAGACCCAGTACTTC. It yields the protein CASSFRAGRGQETQYF. The chain couples TRBV28 to TRBJ2-5; a possible D gene is TRBD2 (7 bases). The length of the CDR3 is 16 residues. Germline CDR1 MDHEN, CDR2 SYDVKM. The germline V and J ends were trimmed by 3 bases and 2 bases, with 16 bases remaining between them. The full variable domain, in which reference TRBV28 and TRBJ2-5 provide the parts outside the CDR3, is DVKVTQSSRYLVKRTGEKVFLECVQDMDHENMFWYRQDPGLGLRLIYFSYDVKMKEKGDIPEGYSVSREKKERFSLILESASTNQTSMYLCASSFRAGRGQETQYFGPGTRLLVL.

This clone occurred a few times. The chain links TRBV27 to TRBJ2-7; perhaps TRBD2 as D (6 bases). Trimming took 5 bases from V and 6 from J, leaving 17 bases between them. The germline V gene has CDR1 MNHEY and CDR2 SMNVEV (reference sequence). This CDR3 comprises 14 residues. Here the CDR3 DNA reads TGTGCCAGCAGTCCGACCCGACTAGTCGCCGAGCAGTACTTC. Amino acid sequence: CASSPTRLVAEQYF.

V usage is TRBV7-2 and J usage is TRBJ2-5; D possibly corresponds to TRBD2 (7 bases). The CDR3 length is 18 residues. Germline V lookup: CDR1 SGHTA, CDR2 FQGNSA. V lost 2 bases and J 0 bases, leaving 19 bases between the germline ends. CDR3 nucleotides: TGTGCCAGCAGCTTACGAGTGGGCGGGGGCACATACCAAGAGACCCAGTACTTC. Amino acids: CASSLRVGGGTYQETQYF.

This sequence joins TRBV11-2 and TRBJ2-1; unclear D gene. In germline, CDR1 is SGHAT, CDR2 FQNNGV. There are 13 residues in the CDR3. V shed 3 bases and J shed 5 bases, with 8 bases lying between them. The CDR3 loop reads CASSLVRNNEQFF. CDR3 DNA: TGTGCCAGCAGCTTGGTCAGAAACAATGAGCAGTTCTTC.

This chain connects TRBV19 to TRBJ1-2; 9 nucleotides align to TRBD1. Trimming took 8 bases from V and 5 from J; bases not matched to a gene: 18. CDR3 length equals 17 residues. The germline CDR1 and CDR2 sequences are LNHDA and SQIVND (reference sequence). CDR3 amino acids: CASVNPYRTGDQYGYTF. The CDR3 DNA reads as TGTGCCAGTGTCAACCCGTACAGGACAGGGGACCAGTATGGCTACACCTTC.

The chain recombines TRBV3-1 (or the pseudogene TRBV3-2) with TRBJ1-5; 10 bases align to TRBD1. V lost 4 bases and J lost 5; bases outside the gene matches: 8. The CDR3 has 16 residues. Germline loops: CDR1 LGHDT, CDR2 YNNKEL (reference sequence). CDR3 protein: CASSPILGQGDQPQHF. The CDR3 DNA reads as TGTGCCAGCAGCCCTATTCTCGGACAGGGGGATCAGCCCCAGCATTTT.

The chain employs TRBV7-9 and TRBJ2-7; 9 nucleotides line up with TRBD2. With V trimmed by 5 bases and J by 4 bases, 9 bases remained unmatched. The CDR3 runs to 15 residues. Germline V gene lookup returns CDR1 SEHNR and CDR2 FQNEAQ (reference sequence). The chain's CDR3 is CASSPRDSGGYEQYF. In DNA, the CDR3 is TGTGCCAGCAGCCCTCGAGATAGCGGGGGTTACGAGCAGTACTTC.

The rearrangement joins TRBV7-2 to TRBJ1-3; tentatively, D is TRBD1 (6 bases). CDR1 is SGHTA and CDR2 is FQGNSA in the germline V gene. The CDR3 is made up of 15 amino acids. Between the trimmed V and J ends, which lost 4 bases and 3 bases, there was a span of 13 bases. The CDR3 DNA sequence: TGTGCCAGCAGCTCTTACAGGGACCTTGGAAACACCATATATTTT. Translating gives CASSSYRDLGNTIYF.

The chain joins TRBV7-6 to TRBJ2-5; D is perhaps TRBD1 (6 bases). This CDR3 spans 15 amino acids. V was clipped by 5 bases and J by 1 base, with 14 bases between them. Germline loops: CDR1 SGHVS, CDR2 FNYEAQ. CDR3 in amino acids: CASSPIQGFQETQYF. The CDR3 DNA follows: TGTGCCAGCAGCCCGATTCAGGGGTTCCAAGAGACCCAGTACTTC.